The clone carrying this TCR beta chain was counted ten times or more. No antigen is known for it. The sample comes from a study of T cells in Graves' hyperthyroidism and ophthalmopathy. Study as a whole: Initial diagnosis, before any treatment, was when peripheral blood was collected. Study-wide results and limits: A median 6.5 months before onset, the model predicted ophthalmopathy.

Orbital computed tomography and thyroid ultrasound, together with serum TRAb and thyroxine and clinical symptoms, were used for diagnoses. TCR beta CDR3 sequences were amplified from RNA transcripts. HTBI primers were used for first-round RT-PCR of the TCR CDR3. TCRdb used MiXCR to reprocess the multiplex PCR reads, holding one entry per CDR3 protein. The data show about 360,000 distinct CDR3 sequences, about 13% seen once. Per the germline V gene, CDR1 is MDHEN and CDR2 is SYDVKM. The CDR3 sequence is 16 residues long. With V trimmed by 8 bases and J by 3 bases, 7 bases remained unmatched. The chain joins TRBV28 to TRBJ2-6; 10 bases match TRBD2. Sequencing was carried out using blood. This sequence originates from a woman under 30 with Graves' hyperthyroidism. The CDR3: CASGFSGGFGANVLTF. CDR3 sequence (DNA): TGTGCCAGCGGATTTAGCGGGGGGTTTGGGGCCAACGTCCTGACTTTC.